This TCR beta chain was obtained from a study of human T cells and chemical hapten exposure (dated by TCRdb to about 2021). In the study overall: For sensitization, 2% DPC in acetone was applied to a roughly 2 cm by roughly 2 cm area of upper inner arm skin. Throughout the study period of 20 to 25 weeks, patients also received therapeutic DPC doses to the scalp every week. Patch testing was done on the upper back using Finn chambers containing 0.01% DPC, and results were scored after 6 days according to International Contact Dermatitis Research Group standards. The mostly female patient cohort included alopecia areata with under or over 50% scalp involvement, alopecia totalis and alopecia universalis. Libraries were pooled for sequencing, and variation in per-sample TCR yields was attributed mainly to small differences in library volumes within the pool. The study tracked peripheral blood TCR repertoire changes in vivo during primary and secondary sensitization to the hapten diphenylcyclopropenone (DPC) in alopecia patients. Blood was sampled from patients pre-sensitization (week 0) and at 2, 6 and about 24 weeks after DPC sensitization. Blood for TCR sequencing was provided by twenty-nine alopecia patients at one to four time points (pre-sensitization, 2, 6 and 24 weeks). What the authors observed across the whole study: Repeated subsampling changed both the strength of the expansion versus patch-test correlation and the threshold at which the correlation became significant. DPC sensitization did not change the number of TCRs with a frequency above 1 in 1000, and there was no evidence of changes in global repertoire structure. Significantly more large CDR3 similarity clusters were formed by expanded TCRs than by pre-sensitization or healthy control sets, consistent with antigen-driven responses. Alopecia, a presumed autoimmune disease, was present in all patients, so the immune response of the patients might differ from that of healthy individuals. Patch test score correlated positively with the number of PT1 expanded TCRs, reaching significance at thresholds 8, 16 and 32 but not at 4.

The CDR3 has 11 amino acids, counting the end cysteine and phenylalanine. This entry keeps only the CDR3 DNA: 33 bases, framed from base 1. The germline V gene yields SNHLY for CDR1 and FYNNEI for CDR2. V is clipped by 4 bases and J by 10 bases, and the sequence between their germline boundaries is 10 bases long. About this clonotype itself: Its antigen is unknown. No base qualities exist here, and no much larger clone lies one base off it.

This specimen's time point label, interpreted: patch test 2, 6 weeks after DPC sensitization. Interpreted using the paper, the treatment or condition label stands for: therapeutic diphenylcyclopropenone sensitization with weekly scalp DPC. Blood at each patch-test visit was drawn before the patch test was applied. To be eligible, patients had to be aged 18 to 70, diagnosed with alopecia and judged suitable for DPC therapy, while pregnant patients were excluded. Unfractionated whole blood was collected in Tempus Blood RNA tubes, and total RNA was extracted from that blood. Receptors were amplified or captured by RACE. For sequencing, a NextSeq 500 was employed. During library preparation, unique molecular identifiers were attached to individual cDNA molecules so that TCRs could be counted quantitatively and reproducibly. For every blood RNA sample, sequencing covered both the TCR alpha and TCR beta chains. The source study handled its data this way. Samples had a median of approximately 96,000 TCRs, with a range from 23,224 to 690,600. V, J and CDR3 annotation of the TCR reads was performed with the Decombinator software suite. For PS versus PT1 abundance plots, all samples were subsampled to the same number of TCRs (28,000). Expanded TCRs were defined as absent before sensitization and observed at least eight times at the 2-week time point. The raw public reads went through TCRdb reprocessing: fastp at Q25, MiXCR clone calling, in-frame beta chains kept. Records with the same CDR3 protein are collapsed into one entry carrying the most frequent genes and DNA. These V and J calls originate from TCRdb's pipeline instead of the authors' own analysis. For this sample there are roughly 380,000 distinct CDR3 sequences; around 6% appear just once. Clones ranked in the top ten supply under 7% of the sample.

The receptor comes from a woman in her late teens or twenties with alopecia areata. Some clones in this sample may be carry-over from other donors' samples. Recombination linked TRBV2 to TRBJ1-1, with a tentative D gene TRBD1 over 5 matching bases. The source was whole blood, collected in connection with sensitization to the hapten diphenylcyclopropenone (DPC). The sequence in DNA is TGTGCCAGCAGTGGGGGGTATGTAGCTTTCTTT. Translated, this gives CASSGGYVAFF. Joined to the reference TRBV2 and TRBJ1-1 proteins, this CDR3 gives the full variable domain: EPEVTQTPSHQVTQMGQEVILRCVPISNHLYFYWYRQILGQKVEFLVSFYNNEISEKSEIFDDQFSVERPDGSNFTLKIRSTKLEDSAMYFCASSGGYVAFFGQGTRLTVV.